These T cell receptor beta chains were read from a single sample in a study of T-cell reconstitution after alpha-beta-depleted transplantation in children. Via MiXCR, TCRdb re-called the PCR reads, giving one row per CDR3 protein. The data show some 490,000 distinct CDR3 sequences, around 13% seen once. The source was PBMCs from the stem cell graft donor, collected from the stem cell graft. All receptors derive from a human donor who donated a stem cell graft to a child with combined immunodeficiency. CDR3s include the opening cysteine and the closing phenylalanine or tryptophan. D genes are given only for firm matches. The size entry is marked missing in some rows and otherwise reads once, few, many or a size class.

clone size: few; J gene: TRBJ2-1; V gene: TRBV10-3; CDR3 length: 13; D gene: NA; CDR3 protein: CAIRPPDRHEQFF; CDR3 DNA: TGTGCCATCAGACCTCCCGACAGGCATGAGCAGTTCTTC
clone size: many; J gene: TRBJ2-2; V gene: TRBV29-1; CDR3 length: 13; D gene: NA; CDR3 protein: CSVRLSNTGELFF; CDR3 DNA: TGCAGCGTTCGGCTTTCGAACACCGGGGAGCTGTTTTTT
clone size: many; J gene: TRBJ2-1; V gene: TRBV10-3; CDR3 length: 14; D gene: NA; CDR3 protein: CAISEQELWDEQFF; CDR3 DNA: TGTGCCATCAGTGAGCAGGAGCTGTGGGATGAGCAGTTCTTC
clone size: NA; J gene: TRBJ1-5; V gene: TRBV30; CDR3 length: 14; D gene: NA; CDR3 protein: CAWGRRRDNQPQHF; CDR3 DNA: TGTGCCTGGGGGCGGCGCAGGGACAATCAGCCCCAGCATTTT
clone size: NA; J gene: TRBJ2-1; V gene: TRBV6-2/TRBV6-3; CDR3 length: 20; D gene: NA; CDR3 protein: CASSQRGGAGPALRYNEQFF; CDR3 DNA: TGTGCCAGCAGTCAGAGGGGGGGGGCAGGTCCAGCGTTGCGATACAATGAGCAGTTCTTC
clone size: few; J gene: TRBJ1-1; V gene: TRBV12-3/TRBV12-4; CDR3 length: 14; D gene: NA; CDR3 protein: CASSLSSGETEAFF; CDR3 DNA: TGTGCCAGCAGTTTGAGTTCAGGGGAGACTGAAGCTTTCTTT
clone size: many; J gene: TRBJ2-1; V gene: TRBV6-5; CDR3 length: 14; D gene: NA; CDR3 protein: CASSYSQKVDEQFF; CDR3 DNA: TGTGCCAGCAGTTACTCCCAAAAGGTGGATGAGCAGTTCTTC
clone size: NA; J gene: TRBJ2-7; V gene: TRBV20-1; CDR3 length: 15; D gene: TRBD2; CDR3 protein: CSARDPAGGSYEQYF; CDR3 DNA: TGCAGTGCTAGAGATCCAGCGGGAGGATCCTACGAGCAGTACTTC
clone size: NA; J gene: TRBJ2-5; V gene: TRBV14; CDR3 length: 13; D gene: NA; CDR3 protein: CASNLNQGETQYF; CDR3 DNA: TGTGCCAGCAACCTAAATCAGGGGGAGACCCAGTACTTC
clone size: many; J gene: TRBJ2-3; V gene: TRBV6-6; CDR3 length: 12; D gene: NA; CDR3 protein: CASSWEADTQYF; CDR3 DNA: TGTGCCAGCAGCTGGGAGGCAGATACGCAGTATTTT
clone size: few; J gene: TRBJ2-7; V gene: TRBV21-1; CDR3 length: 18; D gene: NA; CDR3 protein: CASSKAGTAPPLSYEQYF; CDR3 DNA: TGTGCCAGCAGCAAAGCCGGGACGGCACCACCCCTCTCCTACGAGCAGTACTTC